The clone carrying this T cell receptor (beta chain) occurred a few times. A much larger clone lies a single base off, so this may be a read error. TCR beta cDNA was made from 450 to 500 ng total RNA with a constant-region primer. Nested multiplex PCR, run for three rounds with slightly modified ARM-PCR, yielded TCR beta libraries. The first two PCR rounds, approximately 10 cycles each, used TRBV1-TRBV30 forward primers and a C-beta reverse primer. TCRdb reprocessed the multiplex PCR reads with MiXCR, giving one entry per CDR3 protein. This sample has about 200,000 distinct CDR3 sequences, with around 60% found just once. The entry originates in a study of tumor-infiltrating lymphocytes in primary liver carcinoma. Germline DNA was extracted too, while blood RNA derived from unsorted whole blood. There are 15 residues in the CDR3.

Specimen: peripheral blood. The clonotype was recovered from an older woman with primary liver carcinoma and hepatitis B virus infection. This rearrangement joins TRBV12-3 or TRBV12-4 to TRBJ2-2; a weak D match, TRBD2 (6 bases). The CDR3 nucleotides are TGTGCCAGCAGTTTTCATCGGGGGAACGCCGGGGAGCTGTTTTTT. It yields the protein CASSFHRGNAGELFF.